The sequence of this TCR beta chain was determined in a study of neoadjuvant anti-PD-1 for oral cavity cancer. The data were produced by immunoSEQ multiplex PCR, yet TCRdb's version contains in-frame clones alone and is incomplete. The top ten clones hold 3.5% of a sample with around 30,000 clones, just under 90% of them seen once. CDR3 length: 16 amino acids. Trimming shortened V by 2 bases and J by 4 bases, and 18 bases separated the two germline ends. Germline V CDR1 and CDR2: SNHLY, FYNNEI. The chain joins TRBV2 to TRBJ2-7; D gene ambiguous. The input for sequencing was PBMCs, taken before nivolumab (anti-PD-1) treatment. This clonotype was sampled from a person aged 35-79 years with oral cavity squamous cell carcinoma. CDR3 sequence: CASSELPGLYQYEQYF. CDR3 nucleotides: TGTGCCAGCAGTGAATTACCTGGGCTTTACCAATACGAGCAGTACTTC.